Listed below are T cell receptor beta chains from one sample, sequenced in a study of blood T cell repertoires in COVID-19. Using immunoSEQ multiplex PCR, the repertoire was profiled, and TCRdb retains in-frame clones only, with some absent. The sample holds 200,000 to 300,000 clones; roughly 91% are singletons and the top ten take approximately 0.8%. Sequencing was carried out using peripheral blood. These receptors were obtained from a man in his thirties or forties with COVID-19, enrolled during active disease. CDR3s include the opening cysteine and the closing phenylalanine or tryptophan. D genes are given only for firm matches. A clone size is listed for some rows: how often the clone was seen (once, few, many), or a class if it is expanded.

>TRBV12-3/TRBV12-4|NA|TRBJ2-7|NA
TGTGCCAGCAGTTTTGGGGGCCAATACGAGCAGTACTTC
CASSFGGQYEQYF
>TRBV7-2|TRBD2|TRBJ2-3|NA
TGTGCCAGCAGCCCGAGACTAGCGGGGGGGCTAGATACGCAGTATTTT
CASSPRLAGGLDTQYF
>TRBV15|NA|TRBJ1-1|NA
TGTGCCACCAGCAGAGTCGGATCGGGCACTGAAGCTTTCTTT
CATSRVGSGTEAFF
>TRBV5-4|NA|TRBJ1-1|NA
TGTGCCAGCAGCTTGGACCCGAGGGACACTGAAGCTTTCTTT
CASSLDPRDTEAFF
>TRBV6-5|NA|TRBJ1-5|once
TGTGCCAGCAGCCACAGGGAGCGGGGGAGGCCCCAGCATTTT
CASSHRERGRPQHF
>TRBV19|TRBD2|TRBJ2-7|NA
TGTGCCAGTAGTCCTGGACTAGCTTCCTACGAGCAGTACTTC
CASSPGLASYEQYF
>TRBV27|NA|TRBJ1-2|NA
TGTGCCACACGGGGTTTAGGGTATGGCTACACCTTC
CATRGLGYGYTF
>TRBV6-2/TRBV6-3|TRBD1|TRBJ1-2|NA
TGTGCCAGCAGCAGACAGGGGGCGAATAACTATGGCTACACCTTC
CASSRQGANNYGYTF
>TRBV5-5|TRBD2|TRBJ2-7|NA
TGTGCCAGCAGCCAGGGAGGGCAGGGCTACGAGCAGTACTTC
CASSQGGQGYEQYF
>TRBV9|TRBD2|TRBJ2-3|NA
TGTGCCAGCAGCCCTCGGACTAGCGGGGTAGGAGATACGCAGTATTTT
CASSPRTSGVGDTQYF
>TRBV12-5|NA|TRBJ1-1|NA
TGTGCTAGTGGTTTGGGTCTAGGGGGATTGAACACTGAAGCTTTCTTT
CASGLGLGGLNTEAFF
>TRBV3-1/TRBV3-2|TRBD1|TRBJ2-1|NA
TGTGCCAGCAGCCAGGCAACCGGGACAGGGTACAATGAGCAGTTCTTC
CASSQATGTGYNEQFF
>TRBV14|TRBD1|TRBJ1-4|NA
TGTGCCAGCAGCCAAAGGTTACAGGGGGAGGATGAAAAACTGTTTTTT
CASSQRLQGEDEKLFF
>TRBV6-1|NA|TRBJ1-1|NA
TGTGCCAGCAGTGAAGCCTCGGGGACTGAAGCTTTCTTT
CASSEASGTEAFF
>TRBV4-2|NA|TRBJ2-5|NA
TGTGCCAGCAGCCAAGGGCCAGCGGCTGTCCAAGAGACCCAGTACTTC
CASSQGPAAVQETQYF
>TRBV7-9|TRBD1|TRBJ1-5|NA
TGTGCCAGCAGCCTAACCGGGACAGGAAATCAGCCCCAGCATTTT
CASSLTGTGNQPQHF
>TRBV9|NA|TRBJ2-6|once
TGTGCCAGCAGCAGACGACAGGTCCCTGGGGCCAACGTCCTGACTTTC
CASSRRQVPGANVLTF
>TRBV6-1|NA|TRBJ1-1|NA
TGTGCCAGCAGTGAACCAGGCGACACTGAAGCTTTCTTT
CASSEPGDTEAFF
>TRBV29-1|NA|TRBJ1-2|NA
TGCAGCGTTGAGCAACAGTACTATGGCTACACCTTC
CSVEQQYYGYTF
>TRBV6-6|NA|TRBJ1-1|NA
TGTGCCAGCAGCCCACAGGGACACACTGAAGCTTTCTTT
CASSPQGHTEAFF
>TRBV11-2|TRBD2|TRBJ2-2|NA
TGTGCCAGCAGCTTAAGTCCCGCGGGGGGCACCGGGGAGCTGTTTTTT
CASSLSPAGGTGELFF
>TRBV7-9|TRBD1|TRBJ1-1|NA
TGTGCCAGCAGCTCCCGACAGGGAGCGAACACTGAAGCTTTCTTT
CASSSRQGANTEAFF
>TRBV6-1|TRBD1|TRBJ1-1|NA
TGTGCCAGCAGTGAACGTACCGGGACAGATATGAAAGCTTTCTTT
CASSERTGTDMKAFF